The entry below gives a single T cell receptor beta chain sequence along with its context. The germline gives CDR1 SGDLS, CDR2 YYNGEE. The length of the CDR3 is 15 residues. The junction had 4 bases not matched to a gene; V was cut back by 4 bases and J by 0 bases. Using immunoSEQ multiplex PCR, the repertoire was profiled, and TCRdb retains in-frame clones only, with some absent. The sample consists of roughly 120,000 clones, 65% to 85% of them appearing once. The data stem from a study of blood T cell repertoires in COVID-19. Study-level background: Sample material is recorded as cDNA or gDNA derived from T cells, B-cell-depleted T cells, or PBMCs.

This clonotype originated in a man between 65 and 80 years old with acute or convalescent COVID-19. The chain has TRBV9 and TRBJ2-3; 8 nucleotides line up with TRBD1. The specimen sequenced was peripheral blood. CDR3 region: CASSPTGGSTDTQYF. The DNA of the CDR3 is TGTGCCAGCAGCCCCACAGGGGGTAGCACAGATACGCAGTATTTT.